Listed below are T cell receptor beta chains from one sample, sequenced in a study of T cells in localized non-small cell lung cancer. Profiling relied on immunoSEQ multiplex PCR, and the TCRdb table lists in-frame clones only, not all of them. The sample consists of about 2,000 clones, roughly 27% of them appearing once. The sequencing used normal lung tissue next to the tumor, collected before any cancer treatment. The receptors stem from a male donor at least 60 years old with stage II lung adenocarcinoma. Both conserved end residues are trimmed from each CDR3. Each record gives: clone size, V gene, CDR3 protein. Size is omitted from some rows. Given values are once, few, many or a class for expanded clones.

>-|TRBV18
ASSSNPGTGGAGGNTIY
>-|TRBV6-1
ASSEAEGTYPGRYGYT
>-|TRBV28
ASSSPGFLTGELF
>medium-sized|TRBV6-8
ASSRTGRMEAF
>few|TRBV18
ASSPPLAENTDTQY
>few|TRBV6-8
ASSYSRETQY
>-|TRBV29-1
SVPTSGSRPYNEQF
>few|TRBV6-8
ASSAQRNQPQH
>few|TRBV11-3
ASSLGGTRETQY
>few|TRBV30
AWSIRGASYEQY
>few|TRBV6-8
ASREDRAPPSNTEAF
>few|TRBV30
AWSTGDEQF
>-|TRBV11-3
ASSQTSGQETQY
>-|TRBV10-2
ASSESEGAVETQY
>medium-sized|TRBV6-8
ASSAGGAPGEKLF
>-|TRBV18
ASSPSRGGTDTQY
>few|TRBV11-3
ASSSSSGKIGELF
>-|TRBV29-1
SVGGQPQGMGEQY
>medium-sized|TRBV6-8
ASSSVQGGEQF
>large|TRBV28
ATILSSGYNEQF
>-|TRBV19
ASSIAGEGDQPQH
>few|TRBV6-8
ASSPRDRLNQPQH
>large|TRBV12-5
ASTPRGRIYEQY
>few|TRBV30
AWSRQGAEQPQH
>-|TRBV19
ASSTFVRGDNEQF
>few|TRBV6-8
ASSWTGEENTIY
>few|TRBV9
ASSKTGNTEAF
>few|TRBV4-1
ASSQSNWDRGTDTQY
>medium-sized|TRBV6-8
ATHHPGRGDYEQY
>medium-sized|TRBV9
ASSYREVAPSTDTQY